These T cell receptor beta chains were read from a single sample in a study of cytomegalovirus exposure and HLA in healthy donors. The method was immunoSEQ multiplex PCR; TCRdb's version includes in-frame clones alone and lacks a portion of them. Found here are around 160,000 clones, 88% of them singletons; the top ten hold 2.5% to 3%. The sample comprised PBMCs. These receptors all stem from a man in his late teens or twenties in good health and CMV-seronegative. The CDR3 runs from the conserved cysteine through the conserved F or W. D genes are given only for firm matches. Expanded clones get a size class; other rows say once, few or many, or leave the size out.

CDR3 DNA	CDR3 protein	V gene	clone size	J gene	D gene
TGTGCCAGCAGTTACTCAGCTAGGGGGAGAGATACGCAGTATTTT	CASSYSARGRDTQYF	TRBV6-5	once	TRBJ2-3	-
TGTGCCAGCAGTTCCGCGACAGGGGCTGATTGGCAGTTCTTC	CASSSATGADWQFF	TRBV27	-	TRBJ2-1	TRBD1
TGCGCCAGCAGCTTGGGAAGCGGGGGGACCAAAACCACAGATACGCAGTATTTT	CASSLGSGGTKTTDTQYF	TRBV5-1	once	TRBJ2-3	TRBD2
TGTGCCAGCAGCCCCGAGCGGGAGGGGACCAATGAGCAGTTCTTC	CASSPEREGTNEQFF	TRBV11-2	-	TRBJ2-1	TRBD2
TGTGCCAGCAGTGAAGGGTTCAGGAACACTGAAGCTTTCTTT	CASSEGFRNTEAFF	TRBV2	-	TRBJ1-1	-
TGTGCCAGCAGCGTGGACAGATCTGGAAACACCATATATTTT	CASSVDRSGNTIYF	TRBV9	-	TRBJ1-3	-
TGTGCCAGCCGGGGGACGTCGTTCACCGGGGAGCTGTTTTTT	CASRGTSFTGELFF	TRBV2	-	TRBJ2-2	-
TGTGCCAGAAGCTTTGGGCAGGGGGCTGTTGGTACGCAGTATTTT	CARSFGQGAVGTQYF	TRBV5-3	-	TRBJ2-3	TRBD1
TGTGCCAGCAGTTTACGGACAGGGGTAGCAATCGCCGGGGAGCTGTTTTTT	CASSLRTGVAIAGELFF	TRBV27	-	TRBJ2-2	TRBD1
TGTGCCAGCAGTCTCGGGCAGGGGGCAAACTATGGCTACACCTTC	CASSLGQGANYGYTF	TRBV28	few	TRBJ1-2	TRBD1
TGTGCCAGCAGCCCCCGAGTGCAGGCAGGTACTGAAGCTTTCTTT	CASSPRVQAGTEAFF	TRBV7-6	-	TRBJ1-1	-
TGCGCCAGCAGTGTTCTAGCGGGAGACCTTGAGCAGTTCTTC	CASSVLAGDLEQFF	TRBV10-1	-	TRBJ2-1	TRBD2
TGTGCCAGCAGTGAGGTGGATAGGCCGTATGGCTACACCTTC	CASSEVDRPYGYTF	TRBV6-5	-	TRBJ1-2	-
TGTGCCAGCAGTCCCATTACTCCTCCCTATGAGCAGTTCTTC	CASSPITPPYEQFF	TRBV7-9	-	TRBJ2-1	-
TGTGCCAGCAGCTCGCTACTGAGCGGGGGAAGCGTTGACTACAATGAGCAGTTCTTC	CASSSLLSGGSVDYNEQFF	TRBV13	-	TRBJ2-1	TRBD2
TGTGCCAGCATCTTCGACAGGGTAGGCGAGCAGTACTTC	CASIFDRVGEQYF	TRBV6-1	-	TRBJ2-7	TRBD1
TGTGCCAGCAGCTTGGGAGGGACTAGCGGTCCCTGGGCCACAGATACGCAGTATTTT	CASSLGGTSGPWATDTQYF	TRBV5-4	-	TRBJ2-3	TRBD2
TGTGCCAGCAGTTACCGGGACAGGTCCACAGATACGCAGTATTTT	CASSYRDRSTDTQYF	TRBV6-6	many	TRBJ2-3	TRBD1
TGTGCCAGCAGTTTAACTGATCCCTATGGCTACACCTTC	CASSLTDPYGYTF	TRBV28	-	TRBJ1-2	-
TGCGCCAGCAGTGAACCTCAGGGGAGCTCCTACGAGCAGTACTTC	CASSEPQGSSYEQYF	TRBV10-1	-	TRBJ2-7	-
TGCGCCAGCAGCTTGGAAGCAGGGGAGAGTGAAAAACTGTTTTTT	CASSLEAGESEKLFF	TRBV5-1	-	TRBJ1-4	-